Included here is one TCR beta chain sequence, with context. Its antigen is not known. The data were obtained in a study of T cell repertoires in cytomegalovirus infection. General study results and limits: HLA-C-restricted CMV clonotypes gave the most frequent clonotype in two of eight donors. Summed frequency of shared TCR beta families picked out CMV carriers who also had the relevant HLA.

MiXCR, applied by TCRdb to the reads, yields one record per CDR3 protein. Found here are roughly 860,000 distinct CDR3 sequences, 30% to 35% of them singletons; the top ten hold 9.5% to 15%. J gave up 0 bases and V 5 bases, and 9 bases lay outside the gene matches. From germline, CDR1 is LNHDA and CDR2 SQIVND (reference sequence). The CDR3 extends over 16 amino acids. This sample comprised cultured CD8+ T cells from PBMCs, obtained from culture after CMV antigen stimulation. The TCR was taken from a human donor in good health (CMV status not recorded). Some clones in this sample may be carry-over from other donors' samples. V gene TRBV19 combines with J gene TRBJ2-7; 8 positions match TRBD1. The DNA of the CDR3 is TGTGCCAGTAGTCCAAACGACAGGGGCTACTCCTACGAGCAGTACTTC. Translating gives CASSPNDRGYSYEQYF.